These 5 T cell receptor beta chains were all obtained from the same sample, sequenced in a study of beta chain features in type 1 diabetes. General study findings and limits: Shortening that was moderate but significant affected the TCRB CDR3s of Type 1 diabetes patients in all four CD4+ subsets.

The authors reverse transcribed all of the isolated RNA, so sequencing captured expressed TCRB transcripts. Sequencing was performed with immunoSEQ multiplex PCR; in TCRdb, only in-frame clones are kept and a portion is missing. The data contain about 650,000 clones, about an eighth of them singletons. These receptors have no known antigen. Specimen: naive CD4+ T cells from blood. Receptors were obtained from a man aged 25 to 40 with type 1 diabetes.

This clone was recorded a few times. This chain connects TRBV12-5 to TRBJ2-2; D is undetermined. V lost 0 bases to trimming and J lost 7 bases, with 6 bases between them. Germline assignment: CDR1 LGHNT and CDR2 FRNRAP. CDR3 size: 13 residues. The CDR3 nucleotides are TGTGCTAGTGGTTTGGTAAAGAACGGGGAGCTGTTTTTT. Translated, it gives CASGLVKNGELFF. The full variable domain, its missing parts supplied by reference TRBV12-5 and TRBJ2-2, is DARVTQTPRHKVTEMGQEVTMRCQPILGHNTVFWYRQTMMQGLELLAYFRNRAPLDDSGMPKDRFSAEMPDATLATLKIQPSEPRDSAVYFCASGLVKNGELFFGEGSRLTVL.

The gene calls are TRBV5-1 and TRBJ2-1; tentative D call: TRBD1 (7 bases). The germline gives CDR1 SGHRS, CDR2 YFSETQ. The CDR3 spans 15 residues. Trimming stripped 4 bases from V and 4 bases from J, with 15 bases between. The DNA of the CDR3 is TGCGCCAGCAGCACGGAGGGGACAGTTTACAATGAGCAGTTCTTC. It translates to CASSTEGTVYNEQFF.

V usage is TRBV11-2 and J usage is TRBJ2-1; D is ambiguous. CDR3 length equals 14 residues. The V end was cut by 4 bases, the J end by 3 bases, with 10 bases between. Germline CDR1 is SGHAT and CDR2 is FQNNGV. CDR3 nucleotides: TGTGCCAGCAGCTCGGCGATCGGCTACAATGAGCAGTTCTTC. As protein: CASSSAIGYNEQFF.

The chain recombines TRBV6-4 with TRBJ2-7, with D unresolved. Trimming removed 11 bases at V and 0 bases at J, with 2 bases between. CDR3 length: 9 amino acids. Per the germline V gene, CDR1 is MRHNA and CDR2 is SNTAGT. For the CDR3, the DNA is TGTGCCGCCTCCTACGAGCAGTACTTC. Translation: CAASYEQYF.

This sequence joins TRBV7-6 and TRBJ2-5; D is undetermined. The germline V and J ends were trimmed by 5 bases and 0 bases, with 4 bases remaining between them. The germline CDR1 and CDR2 sequences are SGHVS and FNYEAQ. CDR3 length: 12 amino acids. CDR3 coding DNA: TGTGCCAGCAGCCAGTACCAAGAGACCCAGTACTTC. It translates to CASSQYQETQYF.